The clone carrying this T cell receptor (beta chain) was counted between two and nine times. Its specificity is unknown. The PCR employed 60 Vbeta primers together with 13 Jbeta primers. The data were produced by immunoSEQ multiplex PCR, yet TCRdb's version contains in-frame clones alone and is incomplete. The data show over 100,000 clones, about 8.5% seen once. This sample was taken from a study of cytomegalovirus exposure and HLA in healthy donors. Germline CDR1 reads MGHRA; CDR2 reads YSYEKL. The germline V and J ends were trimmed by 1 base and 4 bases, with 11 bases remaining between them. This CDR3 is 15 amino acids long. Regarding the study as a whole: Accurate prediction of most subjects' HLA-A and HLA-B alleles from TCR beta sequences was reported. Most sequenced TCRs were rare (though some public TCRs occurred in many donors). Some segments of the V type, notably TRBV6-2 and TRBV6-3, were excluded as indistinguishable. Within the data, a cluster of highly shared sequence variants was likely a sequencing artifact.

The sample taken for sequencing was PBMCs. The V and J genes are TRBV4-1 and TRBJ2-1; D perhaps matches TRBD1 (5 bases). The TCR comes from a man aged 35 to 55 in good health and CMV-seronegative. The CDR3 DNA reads TGCGCCAGCAGCCAAGGGGTTCCAGGGTACAATGAGCAGTTCTTC. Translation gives CASSQGVPGYNEQFF.